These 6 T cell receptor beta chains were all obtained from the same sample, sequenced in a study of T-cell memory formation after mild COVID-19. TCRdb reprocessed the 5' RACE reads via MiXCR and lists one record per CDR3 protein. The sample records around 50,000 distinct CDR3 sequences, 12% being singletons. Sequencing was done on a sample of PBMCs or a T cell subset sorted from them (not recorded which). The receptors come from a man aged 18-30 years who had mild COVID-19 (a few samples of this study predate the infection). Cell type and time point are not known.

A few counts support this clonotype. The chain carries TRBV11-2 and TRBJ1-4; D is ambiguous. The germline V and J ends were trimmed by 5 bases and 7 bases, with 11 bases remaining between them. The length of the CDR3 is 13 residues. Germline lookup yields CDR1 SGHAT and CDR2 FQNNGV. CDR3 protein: CASSPTVGEKLFF. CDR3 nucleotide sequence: TGTGCCAGCAGCCCGACCGTGGGTGAAAAACTGTTTTTT.

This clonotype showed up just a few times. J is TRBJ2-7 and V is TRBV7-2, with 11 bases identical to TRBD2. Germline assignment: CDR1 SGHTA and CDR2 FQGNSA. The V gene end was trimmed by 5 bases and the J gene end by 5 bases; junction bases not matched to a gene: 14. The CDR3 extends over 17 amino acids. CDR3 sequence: CASSTHSSGGYGNEQYF. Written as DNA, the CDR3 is TGTGCCAGCAGCACCCATTCTAGCGGGGGGTATGGGAACGAGCAGTACTTC. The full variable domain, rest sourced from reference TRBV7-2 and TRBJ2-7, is GAGVSQSPSNKVTEKGKDVELRCDPISGHTALYWYRQSLGQGLEFLIYFQGNSAPDKSGLPSDRFSAERTGGSVSTLTIQRTQQEDSAVYLCASSTHSSGGYGNEQYFGPGTRLTVT.

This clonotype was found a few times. The CDR3 nucleotides read TGTGCCACCAGCAGAGATCTGACAGCTTTCTTT. Encoded protein: CATSRDLTAFF. This chain connects TRBV15 to TRBJ1-1; D remains unclear. V was pared by 0 bases and J by 10 bases, with 6 bases between. The CDR3 is 11 amino acids. Per the germline V gene, CDR1 is LNHNV and CDR2 is YYDKDF (reference sequence). Based on the CDR3 plus reference TRBV15 and TRBJ1-1, the full variable domain is DAMVIQNPRYQVTQFGKPVTLSCSQTLNHNVMYWYQQKSSQAPKLLFHYYDKDFNNEADTPDNFQSRRPNTSFCFLDIRSPGLGDTAMYLCATSRDLTAFFGQGTRLTVV.

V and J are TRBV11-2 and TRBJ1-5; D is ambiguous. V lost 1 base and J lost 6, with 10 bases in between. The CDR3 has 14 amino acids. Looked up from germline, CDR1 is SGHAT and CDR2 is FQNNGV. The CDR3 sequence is CASSLGEGFQPQHF. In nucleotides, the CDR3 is TGTGCCAGCAGCTTAGGGGAGGGATTTCAGCCCCAGCATTTT.

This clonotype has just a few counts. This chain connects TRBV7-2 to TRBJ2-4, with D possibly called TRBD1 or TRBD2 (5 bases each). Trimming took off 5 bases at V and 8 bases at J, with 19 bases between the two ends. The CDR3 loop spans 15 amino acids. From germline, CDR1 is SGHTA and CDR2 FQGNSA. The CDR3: CASSRQPRLGDIQYF. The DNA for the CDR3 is TGTGCCAGCAGCCGTCAGCCCCGGCTGGGGGACATTCAGTACTTC.

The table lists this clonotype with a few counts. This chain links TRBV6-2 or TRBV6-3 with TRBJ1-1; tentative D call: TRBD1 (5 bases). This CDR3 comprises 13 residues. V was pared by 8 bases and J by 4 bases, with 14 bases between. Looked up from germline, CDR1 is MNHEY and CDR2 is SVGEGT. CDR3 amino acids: CASCFAGGTEAFF. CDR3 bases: TGTGCCAGCTGTTTCGCCGGGGGCACTGAAGCTTTCTTT.